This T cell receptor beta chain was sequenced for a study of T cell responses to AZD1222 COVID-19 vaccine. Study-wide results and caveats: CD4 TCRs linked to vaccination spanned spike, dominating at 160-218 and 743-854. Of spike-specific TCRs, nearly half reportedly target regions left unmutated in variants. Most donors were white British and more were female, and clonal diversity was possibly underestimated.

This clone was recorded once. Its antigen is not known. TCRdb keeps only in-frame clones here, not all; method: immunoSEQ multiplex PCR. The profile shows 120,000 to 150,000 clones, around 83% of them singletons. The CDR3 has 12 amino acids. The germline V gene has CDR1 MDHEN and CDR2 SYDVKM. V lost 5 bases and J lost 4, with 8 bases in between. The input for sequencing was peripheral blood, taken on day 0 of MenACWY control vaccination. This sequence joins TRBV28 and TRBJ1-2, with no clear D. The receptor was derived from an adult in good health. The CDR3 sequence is CASSPMPYGYTF. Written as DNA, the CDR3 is TGTGCCAGCAGTCCCATGCCCTATGGCTACACCTTC.